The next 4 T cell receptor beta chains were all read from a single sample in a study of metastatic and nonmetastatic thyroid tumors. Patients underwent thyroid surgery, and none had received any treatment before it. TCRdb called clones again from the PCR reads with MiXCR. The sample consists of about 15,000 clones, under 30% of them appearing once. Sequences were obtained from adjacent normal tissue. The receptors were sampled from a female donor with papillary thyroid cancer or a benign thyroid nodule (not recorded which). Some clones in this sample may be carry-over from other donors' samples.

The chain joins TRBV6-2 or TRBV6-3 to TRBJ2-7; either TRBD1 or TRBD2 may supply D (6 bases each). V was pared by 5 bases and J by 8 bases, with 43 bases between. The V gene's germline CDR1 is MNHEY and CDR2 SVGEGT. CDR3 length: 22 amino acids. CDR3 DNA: TGTGCCAGCAGTCCAAAGGACAAGATTGTAGGCACGAGCGGAGGGGGGTTTAAGAAGCAGTACTTC. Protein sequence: CASSPKDKIVGTSGGGFKKQYF.

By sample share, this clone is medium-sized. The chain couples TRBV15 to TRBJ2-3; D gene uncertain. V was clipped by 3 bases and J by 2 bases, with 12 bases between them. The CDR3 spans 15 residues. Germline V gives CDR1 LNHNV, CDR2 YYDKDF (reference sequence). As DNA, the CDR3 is TGTGCCACCAGCAGTTTAGATTGGGTCACAGATACGCAGTATTTT. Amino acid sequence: CATSSLDWVTDTQYF.

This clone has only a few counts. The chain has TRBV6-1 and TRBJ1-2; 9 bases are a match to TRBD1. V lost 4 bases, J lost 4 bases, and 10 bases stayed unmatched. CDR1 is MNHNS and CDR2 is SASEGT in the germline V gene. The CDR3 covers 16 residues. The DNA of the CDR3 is TGTGCCAGCAGTGTCGGGGGGACAGGGAGGTCCTATGGCTACACCTTC. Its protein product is CASSVGGTGRSYGYTF.

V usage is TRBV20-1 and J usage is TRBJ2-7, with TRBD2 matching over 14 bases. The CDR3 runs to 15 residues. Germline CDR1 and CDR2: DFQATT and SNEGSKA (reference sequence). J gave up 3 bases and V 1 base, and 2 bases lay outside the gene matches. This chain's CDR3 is CSARGTSGRFYEQYF. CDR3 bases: TGCAGTGCTAGAGGGACTAGCGGGAGGTTCTACGAGCAGTACTTC.